These 15 T cell receptor beta chains were sequenced from one sample in a study of blood T cell repertoires in COVID-19. The table came from immunoSEQ multiplex PCR; TCRdb's copy has only in-frame clones and leaves some out. Of some 530,000 clones listed, approximately 85% are singletons. The sample consisted of peripheral blood. These receptors came from a human donor in a cohort sampled during active COVID-19.

V is TRBV29-1 and J is TRBJ2-2; 13 bases align to TRBD2. Germline V gene sequence: CDR1 SQVTM, CDR2 ANQGSEA. This CDR3 contains 16 residues. Losses at the gene ends were 6 bases for V and 5 bases for J; bases not matched to a gene: 9. The CDR3 loop is CSVAGLAGINTGELFF. The CDR3 DNA reads TGCAGCGTCGCGGGACTAGCGGGAATTAATACCGGGGAGCTGTTTTTT.

The chain has TRBV4-3 and TRBJ1-1; possible D gene TRBD1, 6 bases. Germline CDR1 is LGHNA and CDR2 is YSLEER. The CDR3 has 15 residues. V was shortened by 4 bases and J by 11 bases, with 23 bases between the two germline ends. Here the CDR3 DNA reads TGCGCCAGCAGCCCTTCTTCAACAGGGTGGGCAGCGGCTTTCTTT. It yields the protein CASSPSSTGWAAAFF.

This chain links TRBV6-5 with TRBJ2-7, with D tentatively TRBD1 (7 bases). Germline loops: CDR1 MNHEY, CDR2 SVGAGI. V was trimmed by 9 bases and J by 5 bases, leaving 20 bases between them. This CDR3 spans 14 amino acids. The CDR3 region has the DNA TGTGCCAGTCTTGATACAGGGGCGGGGAACGAGCAGTACTTC. Amino acids: CASLDTGAGNEQYF.

This sequence joins TRBV4-1 and TRBJ2-1, with D maybe TRBD2 (5 bases). The CDR3 runs to 16 residues. In germline, CDR1 is MGHRA, CDR2 YSYEKL. Trimming removed 1 base at V and 8 bases at J, with 18 bases between. CDR3 protein: CASSQVGGAGGDEQFF. DNA of the CDR3: TGCGCCAGCAGCCAAGTCGGAGGCGCCGGTGGGGATGAGCAGTTCTTC.

V and J are TRBV28 and TRBJ2-5; the D is unclear. The CDR3 length is 11 residues. Trimming shortened V by 7 bases and J by 3 bases, and 6 bases separated the two germline ends. Germline V CDR1 and CDR2: MDHEN, SYDVKM. CDR3 nucleotide sequence: TGTGCCAGCACCGTCGAAGAGACCCAGTACTTC. This translates into CASTVEETQYF.

In this sample, this clone turned up once. The rearrangement links TRBV7-2 to TRBJ2-2; tentatively, D is TRBD2 (5 bases). The CDR3 extends over 15 amino acids. The germline gives CDR1 SGHTA, CDR2 FQGNSA. Trimming stripped 5 bases from V and 8 bases from J, with 18 bases between. CDR3 protein: CASSAWTYGIGELFF. The CDR3 DNA reads TGTGCCAGCAGCGCCTGGACTTACGGGATTGGGGAGCTGTTTTTT. Drawing the rest from reference TRBV7-2 and TRBJ2-2, the complete variable domain is GAGVSQSPSNKVTEKGKDVELRCDPISGHTALYWYRQSLGQGLEFLIYFQGNSAPDKSGLPSDRFSAERTGGSVSTLTIQRTQQEDSAVYLCASSAWTYGIGELFFGEGSRLTVL.

This clone has just one count. The chain has TRBV11-3 and TRBJ2-1; a possible D gene is TRBD1 (6 bases). The CDR3 sequence is 14 residues long. V lost 4 bases and J 7 bases, leaving 14 bases between the germline ends. Germline V gene lookup returns CDR1 SGHNT and CDR2 YENEEA. CDR3 residues: CASSSRGPRNEQFF. DNA for the CDR3: TGTGCCAGCAGCTCCAGGGGACCCAGGAATGAGCAGTTCTTC.

The CDR3 spells CASSLVRGATSYEQYF. For the CDR3, the DNA is TGTGCCAGCAGCTTAGTGCGGGGGGCGACCTCCTACGAGCAGTACTTC. This chain links TRBV7-2 with TRBJ2-7, with 8 positions matching TRBD2. After removal of 1 base from V and 0 bases from J, the junction contained 5 bases not matched to a gene. This CDR3 contains 16 residues. Germline V gene sequence: CDR1 SGHTA, CDR2 FQGNSA.

The chain uses TRBV29-1 and TRBJ1-4, with D uncertain. Germline CDR1 reads SQVTM; CDR2 reads ANQGSEA. The CDR3 sequence is 13 residues long. Trimming took 7 bases from V and 2 from J, leaving 11 bases between them. In DNA, the CDR3 is TGCAGCGCCTTCGAGGGCACTAATGAAAAACTGTTTTTT. Translated, it gives CSAFEGTNEKLFF.

This clone was observed a few times. This chain joins TRBV12-5 and TRBJ2-7, with a tentative D call TRBD1 (5 bases). CDR1 is LGHNT, CDR2 FRNRAP, per germline. This CDR3 spans 13 amino acids. V gave up 1 base and J gave up 5 bases, with 9 bases separating them. Here the CDR3 reads CASGLDQGHEQYF. In nucleotides, the CDR3 is TGTGCTAGTGGTTTGGATCAGGGTCACGAGCAGTACTTC.

The J gene is TRBJ2-1, the V gene TRBV7-9; 7 bases align to TRBD1. Germline CDR1 is SEHNR and CDR2 is FQNEAQ (reference sequence). The J segment lost 4 bases and the V segment lost 3 bases, leaving 6 bases of the junction unmatched. The CDR3 sequence is 15 residues long. The CDR3 sequence: CASSFAGTVYNEQFF. In DNA form, the CDR3 reads TGTGCCAGCAGCTTCGCCGGGACAGTATACAATGAGCAGTTCTTC.

This clone was seen just once. The rearrangement uses TRBV5-1 and TRBJ1-4; D may be TRBD1 (6 bases). The CDR3 has 15 amino acids. Germline V lookup: CDR1 SGHRS, CDR2 YFSETQ. The V end was cut by 4 bases, the J end by 0 bases, with 10 bases between. CDR3 residues: CASSPQGTTNEKLFF. CDR3 coding DNA: TGCGCCAGCAGCCCACAGGGTACAACTAATGAAAAACTGTTTTTT.

The chain is built from TRBV12-3 or TRBV12-4 and TRBJ2-7; D not certain. V was trimmed by 3 bases and J by 3 bases, leaving 9 bases between them. The CDR3 spans 13 residues. CDR3 sequence: CASSFSARYEQYF. DNA for the CDR3: TGTGCCAGCAGTTTTAGTGCTCGCTACGAGCAGTACTTC.

The CDR3 bases are TGTGCCAGCAGCTTAGTTAGCGGGAGGAGCGGTGAGCAGTTCTTC. This translates into CASSLVSGRSGEQFF. The chain is built from TRBV11-3 and TRBJ2-1; 10 bases line up with TRBD2. The CDR3 has 15 amino acids. CDR1 is SGHNT and CDR2 is YENEEA in the germline V gene. The V and J ends lost 1 base and 9 bases, in that order; junction bases with no gene match: 6.

The rearrangement links TRBV3-1 (or the pseudogene TRBV3-2) to TRBJ1-2, with D uncertain. This CDR3 contains 14 residues. CDR1 and CDR2 from the germline V gene are LGHDT and YNNKEL (reference sequence). V gave up 0 bases and J gave up 2 bases, with 7 bases separating them. The CDR3 bases are TGTGCCAGCAGCCAAGACGGGGTAAACTATGGCTACACCTTC. Protein: CASSQDGVNYGYTF.